This T cell receptor beta chain was profiled in a study of T cells in Graves' hyperthyroidism and ophthalmopathy. There are many counts of this clonotype. Its antigen is undetermined. Study findings and constraints: Through a model of 13 V-J features, ophthalmopathy was separated from stable hyperthyroidism.

Template material for amplifying TCR beta CDR3 regions consisted of RNA transcripts. Using the HTBI primer set, a first-round RT-PCR was run on the TCR CDR3. TCRdb independently ran MiXCR on the multiplex PCR reads; one entry per CDR3 protein. The repertoire holds approximately 270,000 distinct CDR3 sequences, with more than 12% as singletons. Patients aged 18 to 65 had newly diagnosed hyperthyroidism lasting under 2 months. PBMCs stemmed from over 7.5 ml fresh peripheral blood. With 1 base removed from V and 1 base from J, the gap between germline ends came to 10 bases. The CDR3 consists of 15 residues. The V gene's germline CDR1 is DFQATT and CDR2 SNEGSKA (reference sequence).

V usage is TRBV20-1 and J usage is TRBJ2-2; D call uncertain. The source of this sequence is a middle-aged woman with Graves' hyperthyroidism that later progressed to Graves' ophthalmopathy. Source material: blood. The CDR3 DNA follows: TGCAGTGCTAGAGTATACGAGCGGAACACCGGGGAGCTGTTTTTT. This codes for CSARVYERNTGELFF.